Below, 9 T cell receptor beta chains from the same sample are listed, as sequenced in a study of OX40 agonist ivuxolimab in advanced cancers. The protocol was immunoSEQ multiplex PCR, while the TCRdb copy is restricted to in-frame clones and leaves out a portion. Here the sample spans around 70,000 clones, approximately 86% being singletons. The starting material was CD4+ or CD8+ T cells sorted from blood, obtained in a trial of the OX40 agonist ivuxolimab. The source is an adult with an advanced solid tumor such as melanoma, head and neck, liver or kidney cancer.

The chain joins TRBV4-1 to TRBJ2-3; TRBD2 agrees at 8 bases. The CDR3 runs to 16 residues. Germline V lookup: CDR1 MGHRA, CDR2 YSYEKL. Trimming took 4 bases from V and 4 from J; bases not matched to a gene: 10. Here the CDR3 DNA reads TGCGCCAGCAGCCTCCAAAAGGGACTAGTAGCAGATACGCAGTATTTT. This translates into CASSLQKGLVADTQYF.

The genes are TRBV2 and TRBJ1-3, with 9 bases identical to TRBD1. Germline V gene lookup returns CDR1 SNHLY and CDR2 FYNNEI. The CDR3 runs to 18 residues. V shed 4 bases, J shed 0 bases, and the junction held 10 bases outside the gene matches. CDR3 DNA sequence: TGTGCCAGCAGTGCCCCTAGGACAGGGGCTAGCTCTGGAAACACCATATATTTT. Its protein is CASSAPRTGASSGNTIYF.

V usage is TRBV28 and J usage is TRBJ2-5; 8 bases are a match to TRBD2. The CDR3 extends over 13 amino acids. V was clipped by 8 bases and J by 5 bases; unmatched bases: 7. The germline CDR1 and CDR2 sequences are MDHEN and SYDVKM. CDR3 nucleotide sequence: TGTGCCAGCGGAACTAGCGGCGCGGAGACCCAGTACTTC. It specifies CASGTSGAETQYF.

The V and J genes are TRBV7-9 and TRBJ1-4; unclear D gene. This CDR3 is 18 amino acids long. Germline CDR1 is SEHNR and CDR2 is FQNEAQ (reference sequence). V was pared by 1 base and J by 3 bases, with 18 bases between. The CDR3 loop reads CASSLGRARRPSNEKLFF. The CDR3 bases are TGTGCCAGCAGCTTAGGAAGAGCCCGACGACCCTCTAATGAAAAACTGTTTTTT.

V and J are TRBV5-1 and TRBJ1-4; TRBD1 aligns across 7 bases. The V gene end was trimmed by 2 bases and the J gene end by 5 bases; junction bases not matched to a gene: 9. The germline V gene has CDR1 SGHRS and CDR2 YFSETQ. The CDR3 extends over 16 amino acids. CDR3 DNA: TGCGCCAGCAGCTTCAGGGGGGCGACCCCCAATGAAAAACTGTTTTTT. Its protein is CASSFRGATPNEKLFF.

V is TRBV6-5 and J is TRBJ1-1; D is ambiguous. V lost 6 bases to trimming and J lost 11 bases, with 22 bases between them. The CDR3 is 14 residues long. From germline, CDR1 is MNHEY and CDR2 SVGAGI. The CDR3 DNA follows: TGTGCCAGCAGGACCCAAGGACGTGCCTTCTTGGCTTTCTTT. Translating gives CASRTQGRAFLAFF.

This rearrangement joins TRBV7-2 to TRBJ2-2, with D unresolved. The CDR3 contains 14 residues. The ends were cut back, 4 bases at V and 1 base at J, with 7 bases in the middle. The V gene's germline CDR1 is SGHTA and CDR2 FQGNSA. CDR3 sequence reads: CASSSRWNTGELFF. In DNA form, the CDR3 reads TGTGCCAGCAGCTCCAGGTGGAACACCGGGGAGCTGTTTTTT.

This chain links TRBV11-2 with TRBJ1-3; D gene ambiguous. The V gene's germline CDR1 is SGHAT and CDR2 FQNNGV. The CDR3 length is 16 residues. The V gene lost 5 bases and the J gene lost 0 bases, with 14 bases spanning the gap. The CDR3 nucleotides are TGTGCCAGCAGCCCAATAGGGTCCTACTCTGGAAACACCATATATTTT. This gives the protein CASSPIGSYSGNTIYF.

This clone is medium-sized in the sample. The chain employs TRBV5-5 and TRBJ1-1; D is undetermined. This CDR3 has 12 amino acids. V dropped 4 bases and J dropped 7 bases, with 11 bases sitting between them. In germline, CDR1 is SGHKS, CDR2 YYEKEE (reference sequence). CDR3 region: CASSGPGLEAFF. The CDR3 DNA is TGTGCCAGCAGCGGACCCGGCCTTGAAGCTTTCTTT.